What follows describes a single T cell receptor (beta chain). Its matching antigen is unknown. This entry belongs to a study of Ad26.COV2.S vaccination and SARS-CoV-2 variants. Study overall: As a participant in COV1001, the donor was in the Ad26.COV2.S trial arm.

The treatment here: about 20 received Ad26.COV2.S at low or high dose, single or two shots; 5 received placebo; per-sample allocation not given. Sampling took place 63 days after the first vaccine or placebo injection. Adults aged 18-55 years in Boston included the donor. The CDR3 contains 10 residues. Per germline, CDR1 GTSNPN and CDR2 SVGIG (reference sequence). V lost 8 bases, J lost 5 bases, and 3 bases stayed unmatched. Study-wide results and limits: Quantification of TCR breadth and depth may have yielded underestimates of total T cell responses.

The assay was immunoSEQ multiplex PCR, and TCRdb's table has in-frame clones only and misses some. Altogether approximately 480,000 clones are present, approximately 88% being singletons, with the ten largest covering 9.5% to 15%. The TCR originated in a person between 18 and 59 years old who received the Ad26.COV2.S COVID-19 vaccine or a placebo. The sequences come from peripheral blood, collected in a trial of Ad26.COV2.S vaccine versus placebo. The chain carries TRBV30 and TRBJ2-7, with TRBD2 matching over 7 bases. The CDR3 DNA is TGTGCCGGGGGGGAGCACGAGCAGTACTTC. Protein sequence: CAGGEHEQYF.